This T cell receptor (beta chain) was recovered during a study of regulatory T cells in long-lasting Graves disease. This clonotype has just a few counts. As for time point: newly diagnosed GD, antithyroid drugs for less than 3 months. PBMC RNA served as the TCR library source. In building TCR beta libraries, iRepertoire HTBI primers were used together with Arm-PCR of CDR3 regions. TCRdb called the multiplex PCR reads again in MiXCR, with one record for every CDR3 protein. The data show approximately 350,000 distinct CDR3 sequences, over 9.5% seen once. Separately, the same data were catalogued under a study of T cells in Graves' hyperthyroidism and ophthalmopathy.

This TCR derives from a woman aged 18-35 years with Graves disease. The sequencing used peripheral blood mononuclear cells (PBMCs), collected at new diagnosis, from a patient treated with antithyroid drugs.

The CDR3: CSASRTGYTGELFF. CDR3 DNA sequence: TGCAGTGCTAGTAGAACAGGGTATACCGGGGAGCTGTTTTTT. The genes are TRBV20-1 and TRBJ2-2; possible D gene TRBD1, 6 bases. The germline V gene encodes CDR1 DFQATT and CDR2 SNEGSKA (reference sequence). This CDR3 is 14 amino acids long. V lost 3 bases and J lost 5, with 13 bases in between.